The 10 T cell receptor beta chains presented below share a single source sample, sequenced in a study of graft-versus-host responses after intestinal transplantation. Measured with immunoSEQ multiplex PCR; TCRdb has only the in-frame clones, and not every one. The sample has about 9,600 clones, about 91% seen once. Sequenced here: PBMCs, sampled around 44 days after intestinal transplantation. The source is a human patient who received an intestinal transplant, so some T cells may come from the graft donor.

The J gene is TRBJ2-7, the V gene TRBV25-1; D is undetermined. V was trimmed by 1 base and J by 7 bases, leaving 5 bases between them. Germline V gives CDR1 MGHDK, CDR2 SYGVNS. The CDR3 length is 11 residues. The CDR3 sequence is CASSELTEQYF. CDR3 sequence (DNA): TGTGCCAGCAGTGAATTGACAGAGCAGTACTTC.

A single count supports this clone. J is TRBJ1-1 and V is TRBV13; the D is unclear. V was trimmed by 5 bases and J by 1 base, leaving 11 bases between them. Germline assignment: CDR1 PRHDT and CDR2 FYEKMQ (reference sequence). CDR3 length equals 14 residues. In DNA, the CDR3 is TGTGCCAGCAGCCCTCAGACGGCGAACACTGAAGCTTTCTTT. It yields the protein CASSPQTANTEAFF.

The chain couples TRBV11-2 to TRBJ2-7, with TRBD1 identical over 10 bases. Per germline, CDR1 SGHAT and CDR2 FQNNGV. There are 13 residues in the CDR3. V was clipped by 7 bases and J by 3 bases; unmatched bases: 3. CDR3 nucleotide sequence: TGTGCCAGCACCCGGACAGGGGGCTACGAGCAGTACTTC. It yields the protein CASTRTGGYEQYF.

The chain uses TRBV6-1 and TRBJ1-6, with D perhaps TRBD1 (5 bases). The V and J ends lost 10 bases and 11 bases respectively, with 18 bases between them. The V gene's germline CDR1 is MNHNS and CDR2 SASEGT. The CDR3 contains 13 residues. Here the CDR3 reads CATPGTETTPLHF. In DNA, the CDR3 is TGTGCCACCCCCGGGACCGAGACGACACCCCTCCACTTT.

V usage is TRBV6-5 and J usage is TRBJ1-6, with D uncertain. V lost 3 bases and J 9 bases, leaving 15 bases between the germline ends. Germline assignment: CDR1 MNHEY and CDR2 SVGAGI. The CDR3 totals 15 residues. The CDR3 spells CASSYVSGGSSPLHF. DNA for the CDR3: TGTGCCAGCAGTTATGTTTCGGGCGGAAGTTCACCCCTCCACTTT.

This clone was counted only a few times. Other DNA variants within this sample encode the same CDR3. V and J are TRBV5-5 and TRBJ2-7; TRBD1 agrees at 7 bases. The V gene end was trimmed by 4 bases and the J gene end by 3 bases; junction bases not matched to a gene: 7. CDR3 length: 14 amino acids. Germline CDR1 and CDR2: SGHKS and YYEKEE (reference sequence). The CDR3 sequence is CASSLRGTDYEQYF. The CDR3 region has the DNA TGTGCCAGCAGCCTTAGGGGGACAGACTACGAGCAGTACTTC.

The chain employs TRBV2 and TRBJ1-2; 11 nucleotides agree with TRBD1. Germline loops: CDR1 SNHLY, CDR2 FYNNEI. The CDR3 extends over 14 amino acids. V shed 4 bases, J shed 3 bases, and the junction held 1 base outside the gene matches. The CDR3 here is CASSGTGGHYGYTF. The CDR3 DNA reads as TGTGCCAGCAGTGGGACAGGGGGCCACTATGGCTACACCTTC.

The chain is built from TRBV5-5 and TRBJ2-7, with D unresolved. The CDR3 loop spans 12 amino acids. CDR1 and CDR2 from the germline V gene are SGHKS and YYEKEE (reference sequence). The ends were cut back, 3 bases at V and 4 bases at J, with 8 bases in the middle. The CDR3, as DNA: TGTGCCAGCAGCTGGTTTGGGTACGAGCAGTACTTC. It translates to CASSWFGYEQYF.

In DNA, the CDR3 is TGTGCCATCTCCGAACAGTGGGAAGGGCCCCAGCATTTT. It codes for CAISEQWEGPQHF. The rearrangement joins TRBV10-3 to TRBJ1-5, with D uncertain. Germline CDR1 ENHRY, CDR2 SYGVKD. CDR3 length equals 13 residues. V lost 8 bases, J lost 9 bases, and 17 bases lay in between.

The rearrangement links TRBV7-9 to TRBJ1-5; unclear D gene. Trimming removed 1 base at V and 7 bases at J, with 5 bases between. The CDR3 sequence is 12 residues long. Germline values: CDR1 SEHNR, CDR2 FQNEAQ (reference sequence). DNA of the CDR3: TGTGCCAGCAGCTTAGAACCGCAGCCCCAGCATTTT. It yields the protein CASSLEPQPQHF.